This record concerns one T cell receptor (beta chain) sequence. The record originates from a study of blood T cell repertoires in COVID-19. Study-level information: Acute and convalescent COVID-19 samples came from the United States, Italy and Spain. Sources were T cells, B-cell-depleted T cells, or PBMCs; the material itself was cDNA or gDNA.

The CDR3 is 17 amino acids. Germline CDR1 reads LNHNV; CDR2 reads YYDKDF (reference sequence). Trimming cost V 1 base and J 1 base, with 14 bases left between them. As handled by the study authors: Using reference gene primer amplification, nucleated cell counts were estimated. Generated by immunoSEQ multiplex PCR, the TCRdb table keeps only in-frame clones and is missing some. That table gives V, J and clone size, and the DNA gave D and trimming. The sample has nearly 250,000 clones; approximately 89% are singletons. The sequence derives from a woman aged 55-70 years who had recovered from COVID-19. Sample: peripheral blood. V gene TRBV15 combines with J gene TRBJ1-5, with a tentative D call TRBD1 (5 bases). The CDR3 DNA sequence: TGTGCCACCAGCAGAGCGGCAGGGCTGGGCAGCAATCAGCCCCAGCATTTT. Translated, it gives CATSRAAGLGSNQPQHF.